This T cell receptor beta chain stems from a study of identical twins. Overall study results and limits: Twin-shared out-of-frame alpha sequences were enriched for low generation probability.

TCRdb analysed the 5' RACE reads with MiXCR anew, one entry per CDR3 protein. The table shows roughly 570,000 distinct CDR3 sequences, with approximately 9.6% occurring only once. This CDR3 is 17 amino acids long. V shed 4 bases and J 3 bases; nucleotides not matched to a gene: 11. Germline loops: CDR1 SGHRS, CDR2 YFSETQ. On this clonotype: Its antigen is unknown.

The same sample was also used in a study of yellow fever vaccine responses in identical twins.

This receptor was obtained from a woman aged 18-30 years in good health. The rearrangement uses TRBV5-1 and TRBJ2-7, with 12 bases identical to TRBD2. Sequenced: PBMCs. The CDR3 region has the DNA TGCGCCAGCAGCCCACTAGCGGGGGGACGTCTTCTCTACGAGCAGTACTTC. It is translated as CASSPLAGGRLLYEQYF.